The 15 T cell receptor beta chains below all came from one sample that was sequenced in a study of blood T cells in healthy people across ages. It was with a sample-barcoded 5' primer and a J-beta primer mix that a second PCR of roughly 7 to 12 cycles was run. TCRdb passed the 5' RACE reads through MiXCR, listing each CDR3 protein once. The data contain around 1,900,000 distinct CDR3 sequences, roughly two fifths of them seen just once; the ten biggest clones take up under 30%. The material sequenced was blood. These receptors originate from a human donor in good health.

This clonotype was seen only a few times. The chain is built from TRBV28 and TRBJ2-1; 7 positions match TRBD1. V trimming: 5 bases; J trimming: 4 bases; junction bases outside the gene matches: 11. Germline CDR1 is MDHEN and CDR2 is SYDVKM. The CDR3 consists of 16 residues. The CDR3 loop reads CASSLTDRAFYNEQFF. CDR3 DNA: TGTGCCAGCAGTCTCACTGACAGGGCGTTTTACAATGAGCAGTTCTTC.

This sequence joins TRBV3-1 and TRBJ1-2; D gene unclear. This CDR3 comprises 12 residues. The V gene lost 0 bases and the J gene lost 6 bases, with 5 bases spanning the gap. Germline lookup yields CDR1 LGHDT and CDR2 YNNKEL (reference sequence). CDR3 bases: TGTGCCAGCAGCCAAGATATAGATGGCTACACCTTC. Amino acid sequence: CASSQDIDGYTF.

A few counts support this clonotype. The CDR3 nucleotides read TGTGCCATCAGTGATCAGGACCGAGGAACCGAAGATACGCAGTATTTT. Translation gives CAISDQDRGTEDTQYF. The V and J genes are TRBV10-3 and TRBJ2-3; no firm D call. This CDR3 comprises 16 residues. Deletions cut 3 bases from V and 5 bases from J, with 18 bases between. Germline V lookup: CDR1 ENHRY, CDR2 SYGVKD.

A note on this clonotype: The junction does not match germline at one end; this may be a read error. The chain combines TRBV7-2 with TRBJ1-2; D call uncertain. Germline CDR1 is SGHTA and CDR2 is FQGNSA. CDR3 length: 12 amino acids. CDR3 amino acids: CASNLMDYGYTF. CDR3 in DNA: TGTGCCAGCAACTTAATGGACTATGGCTACACCTTC. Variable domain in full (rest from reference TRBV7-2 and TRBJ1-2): GAGVSQSPSNKVTEKGKDVELRCDPISGHTALYWYRQSLGQGLEFLIYFQGNSAPDKSGLPSDRFSAERTGGSVSTLTIQRTQQEDSAVYLCASNLMDYGYTFGSGTRLTVV.

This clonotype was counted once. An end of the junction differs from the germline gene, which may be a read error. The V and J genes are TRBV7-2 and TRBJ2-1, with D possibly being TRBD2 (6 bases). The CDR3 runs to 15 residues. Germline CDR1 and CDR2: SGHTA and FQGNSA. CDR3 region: CASSLDWGVYNKQFF. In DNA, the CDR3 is TGTGCCAGCAGCTTAGATTGGGGGGTGTACAATAAGCAGTTCTTC.

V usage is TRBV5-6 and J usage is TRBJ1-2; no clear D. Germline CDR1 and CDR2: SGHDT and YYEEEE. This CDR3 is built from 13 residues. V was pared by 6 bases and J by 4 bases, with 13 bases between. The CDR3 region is CASKRLLRYGYTF. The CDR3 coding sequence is TGTGCCAGCAAACGGCTCCTACGCTATGGCTACACCTTC.

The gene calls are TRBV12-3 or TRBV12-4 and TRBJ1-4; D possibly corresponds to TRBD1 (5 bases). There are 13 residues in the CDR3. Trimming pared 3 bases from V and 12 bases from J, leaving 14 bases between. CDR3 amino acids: CASSFMNLGQLFF. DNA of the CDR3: TGTGCCAGCAGTTTTATGAACTTGGGACAACTGTTTTTT.

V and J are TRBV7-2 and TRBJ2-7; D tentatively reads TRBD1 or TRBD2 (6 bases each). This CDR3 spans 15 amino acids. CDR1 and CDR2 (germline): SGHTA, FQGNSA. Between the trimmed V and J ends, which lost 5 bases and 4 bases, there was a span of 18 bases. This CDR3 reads CASSLGLSGAYEQYF. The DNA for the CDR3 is TGTGCCAGCAGCCTCGGACTGTCGGGGGCTTACGAGCAGTACTTC.

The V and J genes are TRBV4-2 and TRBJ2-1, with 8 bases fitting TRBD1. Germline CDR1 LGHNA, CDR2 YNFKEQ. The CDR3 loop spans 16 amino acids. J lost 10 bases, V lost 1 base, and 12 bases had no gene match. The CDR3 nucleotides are TGTGCCAGCAGCCAAGGTACCACGGACAGGGACACAGAGCAGTTCTTC. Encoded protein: CASSQGTTDRDTEQFF.

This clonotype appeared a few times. The CDR3 DNA is TGTGCCAGCAGCCAAGTTCAGCGGGGGGTGGGGTACCAAGAGACCCAGTACTTC. This translates into CASSQVQRGVGYQETQYF. The rearrangement links TRBV4-2 to TRBJ2-5; 9 bases agree with TRBD2. V shed 1 base and J 0 bases; nucleotides not matched to a gene: 9. CDR1 LGHNA and CDR2 YNFKEQ come from the germline V gene. The CDR3 runs 18 residues.

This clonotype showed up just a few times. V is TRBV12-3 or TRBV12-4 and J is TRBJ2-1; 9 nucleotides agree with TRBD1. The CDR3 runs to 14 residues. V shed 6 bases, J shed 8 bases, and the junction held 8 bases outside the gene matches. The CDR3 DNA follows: TGTGCCAGCAGGCTAGGGACAGGGCGGTATGAGCAGTTCTTC. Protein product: CASRLGTGRYEQFF.

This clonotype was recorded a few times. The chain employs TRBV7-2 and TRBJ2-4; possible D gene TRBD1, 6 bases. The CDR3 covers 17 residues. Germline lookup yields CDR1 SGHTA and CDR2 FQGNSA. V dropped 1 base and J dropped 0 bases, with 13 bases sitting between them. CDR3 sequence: CASSLEGTTLAKNIQYF. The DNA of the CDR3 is TGTGCCAGCAGCTTAGAAGGGACAACATTAGCCAAAAACATTCAGTACTTC.

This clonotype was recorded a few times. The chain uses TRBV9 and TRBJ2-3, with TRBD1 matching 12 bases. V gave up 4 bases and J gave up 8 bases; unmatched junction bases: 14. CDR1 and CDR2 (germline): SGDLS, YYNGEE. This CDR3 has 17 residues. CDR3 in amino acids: CASSPHGGGQGALTQYF. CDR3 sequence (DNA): TGTGCCAGCAGCCCTCATGGGGGGGGACAGGGGGCCCTTACGCAGTATTTT. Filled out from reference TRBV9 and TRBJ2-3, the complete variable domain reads DSGVTQTPKHLITATGQRVTLRCSPRSGDLSVYWYQQSLDQGLQFLIQYYNGEERAKGNILERFSAQQFPDLHSELNLSSLELGDSALYFCASSPHGGGQGALTQYFGPGTRLTVL.

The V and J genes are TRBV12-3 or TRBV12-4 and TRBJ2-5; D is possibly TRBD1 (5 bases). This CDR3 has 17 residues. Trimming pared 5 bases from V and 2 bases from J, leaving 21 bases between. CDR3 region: CASSQFPGKVSQETQYF. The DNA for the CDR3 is TGTGCCAGCAGTCAATTCCCAGGGAAGGTGTCACAAGAGACCCAGTACTTC.

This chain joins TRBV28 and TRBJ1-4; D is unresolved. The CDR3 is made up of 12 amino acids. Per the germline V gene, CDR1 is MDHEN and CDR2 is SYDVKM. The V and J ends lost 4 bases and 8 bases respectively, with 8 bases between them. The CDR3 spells CASSSGVEKLFF. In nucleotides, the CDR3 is TGTGCCAGCAGTTCCGGGGTGGAAAAACTGTTTTTT.